This T cell receptor (beta chain) was profiled in a study of blood T cell repertoires in COVID-19. The CDR3 is 15 residues long. The germline gives CDR1 MNHNY, CDR2 SVGAGI (reference sequence). Trimming stripped 2 bases from V and 6 bases from J, with 14 bases between. TCRdb keeps only in-frame clones here, not all; method: immunoSEQ multiplex PCR. This sample carries roughly 300,000 clones, approximately 87% of them seen once, and the ten largest clones take approximately 7.8%. In its sample, this clone was seen a few times. The TCR sequence derives from a woman between 50 and 59 years old who had recovered from COVID-19. V gene TRBV6-6 combines with J gene TRBJ1-5; D unresolved. Sequencing input: peripheral blood. CDR3 nucleotides: TGTGCCAGCAGTTACGTAGTGGTTGGTGTTCAGCCCCAGCATTTT. Residues: CASSYVVVGVQPQHF.